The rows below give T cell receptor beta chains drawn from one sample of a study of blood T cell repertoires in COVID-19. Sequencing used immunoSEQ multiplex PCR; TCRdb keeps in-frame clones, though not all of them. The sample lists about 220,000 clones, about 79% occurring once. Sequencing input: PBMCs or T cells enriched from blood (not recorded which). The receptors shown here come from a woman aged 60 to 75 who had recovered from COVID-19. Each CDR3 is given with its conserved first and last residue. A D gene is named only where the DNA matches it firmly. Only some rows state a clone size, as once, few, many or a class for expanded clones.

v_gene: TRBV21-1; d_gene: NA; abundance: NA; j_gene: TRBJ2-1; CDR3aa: CASSKRGLAGRNNEQFF; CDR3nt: TGTGCCAGCAGCAAGAGGGGACTAGCGGGACGGAACAATGAGCAGTTCTTC
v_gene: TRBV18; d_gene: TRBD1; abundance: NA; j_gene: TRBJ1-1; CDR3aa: CASSPTGGNGEAFF; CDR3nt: TGTGCCAGCTCGCCCACAGGGGGCAATGGTGAAGCTTTCTTT
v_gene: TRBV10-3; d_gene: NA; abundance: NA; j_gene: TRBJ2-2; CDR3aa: CAIREDRPNTGELFF; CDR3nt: TGTGCCATCAGGGAAGACAGGCCGAACACCGGGGAGCTGTTTTTT
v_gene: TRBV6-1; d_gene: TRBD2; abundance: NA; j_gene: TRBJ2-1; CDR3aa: CASSEELAGVNEQFF; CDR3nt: TGTGCCAGCAGTGAAGAATTAGCGGGAGTTAATGAGCAGTTCTTC
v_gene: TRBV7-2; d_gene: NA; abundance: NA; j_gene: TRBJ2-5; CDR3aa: CASSLGHRETQYF; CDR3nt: TGTGCCAGCAGCTTAGGACATCGGGAGACCCAGTACTTC
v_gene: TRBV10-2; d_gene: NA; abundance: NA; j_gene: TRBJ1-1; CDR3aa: CASSVQGGNTEAFF; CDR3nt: TGCGCCAGCAGTGTTCAGGGAGGGAACACTGAAGCTTTCTTT
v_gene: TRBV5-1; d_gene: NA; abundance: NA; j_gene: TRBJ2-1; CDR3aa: CASSLGLDNEQFF; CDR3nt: TGCGCCAGCAGCTTGGGGCTAGACAATGAGCAGTTCTTC
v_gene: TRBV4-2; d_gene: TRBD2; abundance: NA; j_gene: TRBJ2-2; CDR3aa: CASSSIGTTITGELFF; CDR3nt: TGTGCCAGCAGTTCGATCGGGACTACCATTACCGGGGAGCTGTTTTTT
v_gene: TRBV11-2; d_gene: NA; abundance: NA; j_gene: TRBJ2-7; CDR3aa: CASSFGIQPYEQYF; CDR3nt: TGTGCCAGCAGCTTCGGGATTCAACCCTACGAGCAGTACTTC
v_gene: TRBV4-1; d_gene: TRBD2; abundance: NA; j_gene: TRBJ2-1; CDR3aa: CASSQQPRREGDNEQFF; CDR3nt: TGCGCCAGCAGCCAACAACCCCGAAGGGAGGGTGACAATGAGCAGTTCTTC
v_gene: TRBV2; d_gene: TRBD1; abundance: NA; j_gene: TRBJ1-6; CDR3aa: CASSDAGQRYNSPLHF; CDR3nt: TGTGCCAGCAGCGATGCGGGACAGCGGTATAATTCACCCCTCCACTTT
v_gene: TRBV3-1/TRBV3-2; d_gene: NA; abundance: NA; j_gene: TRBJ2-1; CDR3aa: CASSQNPAAPGEQFF; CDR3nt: TGTGCCAGCAGCCAAAACCCGGCGGCTCCGGGGGAGCAGTTCTTC
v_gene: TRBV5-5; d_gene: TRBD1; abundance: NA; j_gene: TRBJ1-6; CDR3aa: CASSFGTGDSPLHF; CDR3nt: TGTGCCAGCAGCTTCGGGACAGGAGATTCACCCCTCCACTTT
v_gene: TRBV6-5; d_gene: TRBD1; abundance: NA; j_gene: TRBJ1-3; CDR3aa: CASSYGGQLSGNTIYF; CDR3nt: TGTGCCAGCAGTTACGGGGGACAGCTCTCTGGAAACACCATATATTTT
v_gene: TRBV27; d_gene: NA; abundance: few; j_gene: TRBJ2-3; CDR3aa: CASSLTAGGGTDTQYF; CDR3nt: TGTGCCAGCAGTTTGACGGCGGGCGGCGGCACAGATACGCAGTATTTT
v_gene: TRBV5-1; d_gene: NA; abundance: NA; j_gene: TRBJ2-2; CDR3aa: CASSRGTANTGELFF; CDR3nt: TGCGCCAGCAGCCGGGGGACGGCGAACACCGGGGAGCTGTTTTTT
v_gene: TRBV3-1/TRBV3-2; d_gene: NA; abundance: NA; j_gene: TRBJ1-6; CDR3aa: CASSEQAYNSPLHF; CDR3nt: TGTGCCAGCAGCGAACAGGCTTATAATTCACCCCTCCACTTT
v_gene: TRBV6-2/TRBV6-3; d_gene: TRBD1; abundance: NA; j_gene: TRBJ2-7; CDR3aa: CASSRTTGGYEQYF; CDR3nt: TGTGCCAGCAGCCGAACGACAGGGGGGTACGAGCAGTACTTC
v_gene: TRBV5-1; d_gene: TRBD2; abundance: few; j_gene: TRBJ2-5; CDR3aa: CASSWGSSGSETQYF; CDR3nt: TGCGCCAGCAGCTGGGGGAGTAGCGGGAGCGAGACCCAGTACTTC
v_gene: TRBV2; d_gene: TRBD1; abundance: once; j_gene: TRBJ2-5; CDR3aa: CASSLQGAPQETQYF; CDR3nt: TGTGCCAGCAGTTTACAGGGGGCTCCGCAAGAGACCCAGTACTTC
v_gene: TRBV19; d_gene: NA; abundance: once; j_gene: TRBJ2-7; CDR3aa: CASSLRAASYEQYF; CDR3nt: TGTGCCAGTAGTCTGAGGGCGGCCTCCTACGAGCAGTACTTC
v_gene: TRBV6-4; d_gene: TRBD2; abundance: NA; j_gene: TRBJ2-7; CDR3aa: CASSEGRPGASGGTNYEQYF; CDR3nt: TGTGCCAGCAGTGAGGGACGGCCCGGAGCTAGCGGGGGGACCAACTACGAGCAGTACTTC
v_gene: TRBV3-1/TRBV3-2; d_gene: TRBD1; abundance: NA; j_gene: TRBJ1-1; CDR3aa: CASSQGQGPTEAFF; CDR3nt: TGTGCCAGCAGCCAGGGACAGGGGCCCACTGAAGCTTTCTTT
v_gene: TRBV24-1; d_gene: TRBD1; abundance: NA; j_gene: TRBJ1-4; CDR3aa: CATSEVGTGDEKLFF; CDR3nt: TGTGCCACCAGTGAAGTGGGGACAGGGGATGAAAAACTGTTTTTT
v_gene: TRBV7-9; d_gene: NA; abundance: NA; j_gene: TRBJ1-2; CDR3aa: CASSSRDTLGYTF; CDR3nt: TGTGCCAGCAGCTCCCGGGACACCCTGGGCTACACCTTC
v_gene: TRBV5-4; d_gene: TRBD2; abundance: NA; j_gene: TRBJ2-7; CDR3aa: CASSPGLAVLSSYEQYF; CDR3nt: TGTGCCAGCAGCCCGGGACTAGCGGTTCTAAGCTCCTACGAGCAGTACTTC
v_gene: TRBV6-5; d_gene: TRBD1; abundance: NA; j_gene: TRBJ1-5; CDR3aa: CASSRQGLSNQPQHF; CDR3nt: TGTGCCAGCAGTCGACAGGGTTTAAGCAATCAGCCCCAGCATTTT